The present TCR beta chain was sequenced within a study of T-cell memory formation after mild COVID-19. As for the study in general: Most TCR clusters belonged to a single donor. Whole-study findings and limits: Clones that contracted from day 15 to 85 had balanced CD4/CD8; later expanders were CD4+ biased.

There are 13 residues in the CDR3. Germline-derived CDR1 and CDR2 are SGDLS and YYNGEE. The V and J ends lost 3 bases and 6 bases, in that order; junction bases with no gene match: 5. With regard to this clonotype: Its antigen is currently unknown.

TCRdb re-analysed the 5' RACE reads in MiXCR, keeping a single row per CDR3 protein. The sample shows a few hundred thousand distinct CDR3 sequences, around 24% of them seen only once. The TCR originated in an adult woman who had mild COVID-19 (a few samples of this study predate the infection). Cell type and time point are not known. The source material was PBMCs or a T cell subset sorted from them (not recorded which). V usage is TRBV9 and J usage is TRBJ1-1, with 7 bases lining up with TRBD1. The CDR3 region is CASSGQGGPEAFF. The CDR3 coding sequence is TGTGCCAGCAGCGGGCAGGGGGGTCCTGAAGCTTTCTTT. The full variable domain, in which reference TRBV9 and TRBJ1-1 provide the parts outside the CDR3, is DSGVTQTPKHLITATGQRVTLRCSPRSGDLSVYWYQQSLDQGLQFLIQYYNGEERAKGNILERFSAQQFPDLHSELNLSSLELGDSALYFCASSGQGGPEAFFGQGTRLTVV.